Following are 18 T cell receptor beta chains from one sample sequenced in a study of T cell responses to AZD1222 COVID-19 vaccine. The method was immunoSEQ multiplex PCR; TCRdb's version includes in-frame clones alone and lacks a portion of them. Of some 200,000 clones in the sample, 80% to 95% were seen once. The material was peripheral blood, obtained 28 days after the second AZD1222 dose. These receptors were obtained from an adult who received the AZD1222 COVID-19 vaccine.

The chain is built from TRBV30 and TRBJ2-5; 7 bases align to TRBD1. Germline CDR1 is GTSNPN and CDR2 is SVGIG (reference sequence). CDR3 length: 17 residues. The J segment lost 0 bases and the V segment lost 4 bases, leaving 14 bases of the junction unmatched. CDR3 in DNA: TGTGCCTGGATACGTCTCTCAAGGGGACAGTACCAAGAGACCCAGTACTTC. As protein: CAWIRLSRGQYQETQYF. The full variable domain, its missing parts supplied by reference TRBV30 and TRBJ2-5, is SQTIHQWPATLVQPVGSPLSLECTVEGTSNPNLYWYRQAAGRGLQLLFYSVGIGQISSEVPQNLSASRPQDRQFILSSKKLLLSDSGFYLCAWIRLSRGQYQETQYFGPGTRLLVL.

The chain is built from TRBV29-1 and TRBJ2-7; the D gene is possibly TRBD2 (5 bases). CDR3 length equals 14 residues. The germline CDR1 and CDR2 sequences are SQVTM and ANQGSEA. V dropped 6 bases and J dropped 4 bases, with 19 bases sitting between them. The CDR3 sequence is CSVAGSMESYEQYF. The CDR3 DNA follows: TGCAGCGTGGCTGGGAGTATGGAATCTTACGAGCAGTACTTC.

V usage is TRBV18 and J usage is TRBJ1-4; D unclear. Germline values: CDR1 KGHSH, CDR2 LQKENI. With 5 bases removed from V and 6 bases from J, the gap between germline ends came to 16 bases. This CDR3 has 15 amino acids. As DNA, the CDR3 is TGTGCCAGCTCAGTCCGGTTCATGTCCGATGAAAAACTGTTTTTT. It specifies CASSVRFMSDEKLFF.

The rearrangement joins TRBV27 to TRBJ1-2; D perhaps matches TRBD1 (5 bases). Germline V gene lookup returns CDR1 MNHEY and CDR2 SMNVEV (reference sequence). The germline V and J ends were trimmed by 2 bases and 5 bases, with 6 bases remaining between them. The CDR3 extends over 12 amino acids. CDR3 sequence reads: CASSLEGYGYTF. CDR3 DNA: TGTGCCAGCAGTTTAGAGGGGTATGGCTACACCTTC.

The CDR3 DNA follows: TGTGCCAGCAGTTACTCTCTCTCGGGTCAGCCCCAGCATTTT. This encodes CASSYSLSGQPQHF. V usage is TRBV6-2 or TRBV6-3 and J usage is TRBJ1-5; D unresolved. V was cut by 0 bases and J by 6 bases, with 9 bases left in between. Germline CDR1 reads MNHEY; CDR2 reads SVGEGT. CDR3 length: 14 residues.

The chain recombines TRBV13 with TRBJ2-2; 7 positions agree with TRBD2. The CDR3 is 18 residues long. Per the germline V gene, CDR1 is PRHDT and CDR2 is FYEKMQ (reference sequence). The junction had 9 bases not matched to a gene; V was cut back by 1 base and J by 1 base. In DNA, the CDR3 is TGTGCCAGCAGCTTAGAGGGTCAGGCGGGAGTGAACACCGGGGAGCTGTTTTTT. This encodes CASSLEGQAGVNTGELFF.

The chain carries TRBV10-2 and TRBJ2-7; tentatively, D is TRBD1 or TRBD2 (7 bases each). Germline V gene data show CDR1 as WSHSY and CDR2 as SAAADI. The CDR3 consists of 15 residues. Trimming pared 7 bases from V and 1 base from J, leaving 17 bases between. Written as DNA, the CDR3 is TGCGCCAGCATCAGGGGGGCTAGCGGTTCCTACGAGCAGTACTTC. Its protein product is CASIRGASGSYEQYF.

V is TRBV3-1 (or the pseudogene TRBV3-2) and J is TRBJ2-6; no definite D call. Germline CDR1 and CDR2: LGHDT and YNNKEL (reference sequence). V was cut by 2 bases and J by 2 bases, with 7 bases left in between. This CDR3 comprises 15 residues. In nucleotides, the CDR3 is TGTGCCAGCAGCCAATTCCTAGCTGGGGCCAACGTCCTGACTTTC. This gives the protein CASSQFLAGANVLTF.

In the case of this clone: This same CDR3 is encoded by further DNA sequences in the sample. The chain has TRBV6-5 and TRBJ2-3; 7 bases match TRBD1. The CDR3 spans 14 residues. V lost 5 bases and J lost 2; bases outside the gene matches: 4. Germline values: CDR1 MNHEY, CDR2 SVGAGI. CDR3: CASSRQGSTDTQYF. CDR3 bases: TGTGCCAGCAGTCGACAGGGTTCCACAGATACGCAGTATTTT.

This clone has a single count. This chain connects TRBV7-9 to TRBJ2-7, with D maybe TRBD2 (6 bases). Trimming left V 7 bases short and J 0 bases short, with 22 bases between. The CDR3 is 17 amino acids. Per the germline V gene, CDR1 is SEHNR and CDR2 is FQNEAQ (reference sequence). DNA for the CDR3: TGTGCCAGCATCCCTGTCTACAGCGGAGCGGGCTCCTACGAGCAGTACTTC. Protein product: CASIPVYSGAGSYEQYF.

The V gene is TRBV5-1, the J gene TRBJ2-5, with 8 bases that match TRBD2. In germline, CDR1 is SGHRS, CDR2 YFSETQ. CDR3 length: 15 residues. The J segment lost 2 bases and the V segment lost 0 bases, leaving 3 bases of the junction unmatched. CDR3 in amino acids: CASSLVSSGQETQYF. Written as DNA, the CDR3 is TGCGCCAGCAGCTTGGTGTCTAGCGGGCAAGAGACCCAGTACTTC.

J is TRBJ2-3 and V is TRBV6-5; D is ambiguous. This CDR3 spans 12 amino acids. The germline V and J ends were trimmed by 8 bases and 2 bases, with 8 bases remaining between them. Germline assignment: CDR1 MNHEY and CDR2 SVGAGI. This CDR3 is CASQSDTDTQYF. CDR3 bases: TGTGCCAGCCAGTCCGACACAGATACGCAGTATTTT.

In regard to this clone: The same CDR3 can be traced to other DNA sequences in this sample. In DNA form, the CDR3 reads TGCGCCAGCAGCTTGGGAGGGGATCAGCCCCAGCATTTT. Its protein is CASSLGGDQPQHF. V is TRBV5-1 and J is TRBJ1-5; D is possibly TRBD1 (5 bases). The germline gives CDR1 SGHRS, CDR2 YFSETQ. The CDR3 is 13 amino acids. The germline V and J ends were trimmed by 0 bases and 5 bases, with 6 bases remaining between them.

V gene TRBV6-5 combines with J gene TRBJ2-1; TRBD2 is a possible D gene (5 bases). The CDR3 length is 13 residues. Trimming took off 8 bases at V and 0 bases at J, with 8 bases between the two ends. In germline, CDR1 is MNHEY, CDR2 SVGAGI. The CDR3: CASGRSSYNEQFF. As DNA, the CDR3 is TGTGCCAGCGGGAGAAGCTCCTACAATGAGCAGTTCTTC.

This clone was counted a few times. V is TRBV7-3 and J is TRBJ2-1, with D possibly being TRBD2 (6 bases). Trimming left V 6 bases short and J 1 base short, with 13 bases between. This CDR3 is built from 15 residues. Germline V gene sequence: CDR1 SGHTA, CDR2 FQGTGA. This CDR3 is CASSSGSTSYNEQFF. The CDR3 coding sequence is TGTGCCAGCAGTTCCGGGAGTACGTCCTACAATGAGCAGTTCTTC.

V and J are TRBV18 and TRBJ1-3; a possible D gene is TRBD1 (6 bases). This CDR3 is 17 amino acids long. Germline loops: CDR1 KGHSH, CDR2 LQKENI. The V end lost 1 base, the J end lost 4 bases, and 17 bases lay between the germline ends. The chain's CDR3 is CASSPLYGGREGNTIYF. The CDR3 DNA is TGTGCCAGCTCACCACTTTACGGGGGCAGAGAGGGAAACACCATATATTTT. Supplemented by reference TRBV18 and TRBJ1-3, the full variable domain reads NAGVMQNPRHLVRRRGQEARLRCSPMKGHSHVYWYRQLPEEGLKFMVYLQKENIIDESGMPKERFSAEFPKEGPSILRIQQVVRGDSAAYFCASSPLYGGREGNTIYFGEGSWLTVV.

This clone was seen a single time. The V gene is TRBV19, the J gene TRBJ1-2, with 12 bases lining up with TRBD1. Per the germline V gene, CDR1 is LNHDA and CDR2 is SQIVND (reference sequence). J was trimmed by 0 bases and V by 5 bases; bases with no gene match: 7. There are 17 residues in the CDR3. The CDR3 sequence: CASSARDRGLANYGYTF. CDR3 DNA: TGTGCCAGTAGTGCCCGGGACAGGGGGCTAGCTAACTATGGCTACACCTTC.

The CDR3 DNA reads TGCGCCAGCAGCTTACAGGGTGGGCTGCAGGGAAACACCATATATTTT. As protein: CASSLQGGLQGNTIYF. V and J are TRBV5-1 and TRBJ1-3, with D maybe TRBD1 (6 bases). The germline V gene has CDR1 SGHRS and CDR2 YFSETQ. The CDR3 length is 16 residues. With 2 bases removed from V and 4 bases from J, the gap between germline ends came to 16 bases.